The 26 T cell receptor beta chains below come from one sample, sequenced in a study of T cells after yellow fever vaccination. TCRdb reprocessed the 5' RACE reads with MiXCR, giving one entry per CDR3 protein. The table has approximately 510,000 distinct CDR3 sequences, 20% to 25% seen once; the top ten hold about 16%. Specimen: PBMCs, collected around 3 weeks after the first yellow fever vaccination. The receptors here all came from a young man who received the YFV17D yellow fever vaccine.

The CDR3 nucleotides are TGTGCCAGCAGTTTTGGTCTAGCGGGCCTTGATACGCAGTATTTT. Translating it yields CASSFGLAGLDTQYF. V and J are TRBV27 and TRBJ2-3; 8 bases are shared with TRBD2. CDR3 size: 15 residues. Germline V CDR1 and CDR2: MNHEY, SMNVEV (reference sequence). V lost 3 bases to trimming and J lost 6 bases; unmatched junction nucleotides: 8.

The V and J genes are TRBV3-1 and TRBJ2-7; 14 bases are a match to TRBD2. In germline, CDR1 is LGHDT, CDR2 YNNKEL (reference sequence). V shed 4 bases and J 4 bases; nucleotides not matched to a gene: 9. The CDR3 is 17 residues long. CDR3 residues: CASSLDGLAGGLYEQYF. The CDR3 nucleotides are TGTGCCAGCAGCCTCGACGGACTAGCGGGGGGATTATACGAGCAGTACTTC.

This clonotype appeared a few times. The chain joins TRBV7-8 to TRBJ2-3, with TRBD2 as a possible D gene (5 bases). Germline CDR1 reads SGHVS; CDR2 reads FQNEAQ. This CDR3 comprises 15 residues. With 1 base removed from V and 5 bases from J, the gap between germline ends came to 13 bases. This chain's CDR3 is CASSLVTRIGDTQYF. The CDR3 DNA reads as TGTGCCAGCAGCTTAGTTACTAGAATAGGAGATACGCAGTATTTT.

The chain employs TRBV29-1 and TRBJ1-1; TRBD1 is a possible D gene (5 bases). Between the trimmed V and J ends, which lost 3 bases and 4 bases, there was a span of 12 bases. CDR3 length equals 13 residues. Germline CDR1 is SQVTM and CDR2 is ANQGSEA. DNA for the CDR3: TGCAGCGTTGATGTTGGGGGATCCACTGAAGCTTTCTTT. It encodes CSVDVGGSTEAFF. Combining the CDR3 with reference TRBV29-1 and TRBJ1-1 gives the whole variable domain SAVISQKPSRDICQRGTSLTIQCQVDSQVTMMFWYRQQPGQSLTLIATANQGSEATYESGFVIDKFPISRPNLTFSTLTVSNMSPEDSSIYLCSVDVGGSTEAFFGQGTRLTVV.

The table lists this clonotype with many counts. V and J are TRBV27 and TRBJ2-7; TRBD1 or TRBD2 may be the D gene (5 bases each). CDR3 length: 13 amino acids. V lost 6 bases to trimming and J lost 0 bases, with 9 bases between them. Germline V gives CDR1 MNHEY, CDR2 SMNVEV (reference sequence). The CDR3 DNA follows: TGTGCCAGCAGGCGAGGGGCCTCCTACGAGCAGTACTTC. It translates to CASRRGASYEQYF.

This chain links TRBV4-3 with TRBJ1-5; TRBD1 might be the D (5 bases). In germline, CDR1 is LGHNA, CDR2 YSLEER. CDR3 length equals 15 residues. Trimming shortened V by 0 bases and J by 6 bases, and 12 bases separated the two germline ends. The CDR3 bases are TGCGCCAGCAGCCAAGATGTGAAGGGGCTTCAGCCCCAGCATTTT. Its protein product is CASSQDVKGLQPQHF.

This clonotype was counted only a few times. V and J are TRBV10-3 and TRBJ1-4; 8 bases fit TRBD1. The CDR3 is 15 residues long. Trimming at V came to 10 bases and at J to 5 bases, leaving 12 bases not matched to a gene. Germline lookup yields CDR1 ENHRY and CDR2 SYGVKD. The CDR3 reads CATNRQGPRNEKLFF. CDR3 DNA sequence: TGTGCCACCAACAGACAGGGGCCACGAAATGAAAAACTGTTTTTT.

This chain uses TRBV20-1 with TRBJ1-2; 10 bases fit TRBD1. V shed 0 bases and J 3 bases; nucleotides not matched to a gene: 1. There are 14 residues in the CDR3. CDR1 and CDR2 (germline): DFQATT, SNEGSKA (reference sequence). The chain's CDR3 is CSAREDRGYYGYTF. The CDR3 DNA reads TGCAGTGCTAGAGAGGACAGGGGGTACTATGGCTACACCTTC.

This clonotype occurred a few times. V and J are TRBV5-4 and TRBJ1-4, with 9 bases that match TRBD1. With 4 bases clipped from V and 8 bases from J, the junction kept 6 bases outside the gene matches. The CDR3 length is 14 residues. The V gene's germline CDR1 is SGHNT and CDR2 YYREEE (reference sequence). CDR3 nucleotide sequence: TGTGCCAGCAGCATCGGACAGGGGAAGGAAAAACTGTTTTTT. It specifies CASSIGQGKEKLFF. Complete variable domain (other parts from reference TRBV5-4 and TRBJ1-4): ETGVTQSPTHLIKTRGQQVTLRCSSQSGHNTVSWYQQALGQGPQFIFQYYREEENGRGNFPPRFSGLQFPNYSSELNVNALELDDSALYLCASSIGQGKEKLFFGSGTQLSVL.

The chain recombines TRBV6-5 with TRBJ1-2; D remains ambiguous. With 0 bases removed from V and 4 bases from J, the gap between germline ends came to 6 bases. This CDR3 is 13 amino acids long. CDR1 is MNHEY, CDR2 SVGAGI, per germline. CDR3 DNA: TGTGCCAGCAGTTACTCGCTGGCCTATGGCTACACCTTC. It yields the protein CASSYSLAYGYTF.

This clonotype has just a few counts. CDR3 sequence reads: CASSLSGTGEADTQYF. The CDR3 nucleotides are TGCGCCAGCAGCCTCTCCGGGACAGGGGAGGCAGATACGCAGTATTTT. The rearrangement joins TRBV4-1 to TRBJ2-3; 10 nucleotides match TRBD1. The germline V gene has CDR1 MGHRA and CDR2 YSYEKL. J lost 4 bases, V lost 4 bases, and 8 bases had no gene match. The CDR3 is 16 amino acids.

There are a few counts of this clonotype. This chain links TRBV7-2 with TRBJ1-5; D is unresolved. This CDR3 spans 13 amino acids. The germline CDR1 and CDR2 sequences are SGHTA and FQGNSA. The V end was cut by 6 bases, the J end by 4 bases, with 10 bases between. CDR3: CASSPARNQPQHF. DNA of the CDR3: TGTGCCAGCAGTCCGGCCCGGAATCAGCCCCAGCATTTT.

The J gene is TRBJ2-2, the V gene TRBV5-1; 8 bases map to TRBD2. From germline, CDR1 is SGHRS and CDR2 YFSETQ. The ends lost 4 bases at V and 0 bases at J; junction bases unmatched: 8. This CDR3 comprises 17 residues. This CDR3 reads CASSPRGAGANTGELFF. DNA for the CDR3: TGCGCCAGCAGCCCCCGTGGAGCGGGGGCGAACACCGGGGAGCTGTTTTTT.

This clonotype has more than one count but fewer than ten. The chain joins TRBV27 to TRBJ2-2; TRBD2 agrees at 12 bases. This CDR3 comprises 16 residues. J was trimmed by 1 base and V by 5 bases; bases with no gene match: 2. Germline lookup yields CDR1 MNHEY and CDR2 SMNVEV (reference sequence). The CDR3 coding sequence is TGTGCCAGCAGTGCGGGACTAGCGGGGAACACCGGGGAGCTGTTTTTT. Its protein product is CASSAGLAGNTGELFF.

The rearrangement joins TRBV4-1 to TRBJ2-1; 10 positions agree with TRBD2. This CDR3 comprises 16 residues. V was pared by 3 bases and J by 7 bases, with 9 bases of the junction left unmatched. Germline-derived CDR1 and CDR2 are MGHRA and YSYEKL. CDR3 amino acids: CASSHPPVAGGNEQFF. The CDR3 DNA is TGCGCCAGCAGCCACCCCCCGGTAGCGGGGGGTAATGAGCAGTTCTTC.

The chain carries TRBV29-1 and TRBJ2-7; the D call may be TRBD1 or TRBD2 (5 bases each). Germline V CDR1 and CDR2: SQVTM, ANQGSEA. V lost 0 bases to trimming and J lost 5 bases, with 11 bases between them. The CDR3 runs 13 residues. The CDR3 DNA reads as TGCAGCGTTGAAGATCGGGGCCGGCACGAGCAGTACTTC. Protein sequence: CSVEDRGRHEQYF.

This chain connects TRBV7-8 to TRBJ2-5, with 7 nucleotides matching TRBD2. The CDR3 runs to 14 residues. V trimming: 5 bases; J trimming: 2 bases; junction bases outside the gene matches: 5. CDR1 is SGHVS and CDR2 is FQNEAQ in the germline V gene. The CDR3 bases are TGTGCCAGCAGCGCCGGGGGGAGGCAAGAGACCCAGTACTTC. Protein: CASSAGGRQETQYF.

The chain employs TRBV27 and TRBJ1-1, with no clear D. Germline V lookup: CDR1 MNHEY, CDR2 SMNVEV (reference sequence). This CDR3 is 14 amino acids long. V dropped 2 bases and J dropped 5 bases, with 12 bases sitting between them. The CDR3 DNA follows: TGTGCCAGCAGTTTAGCCGAGGGATGGACTGAAGCTTTCTTT. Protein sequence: CASSLAEGWTEAFF.

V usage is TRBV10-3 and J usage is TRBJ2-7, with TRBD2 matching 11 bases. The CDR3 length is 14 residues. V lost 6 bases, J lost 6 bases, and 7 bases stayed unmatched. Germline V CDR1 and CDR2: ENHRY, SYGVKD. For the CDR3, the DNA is TGTGCCATCAGGACTAGCGGGGTTTGGGTCGAGCAGTACTTC. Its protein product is CAIRTSGVWVEQYF.

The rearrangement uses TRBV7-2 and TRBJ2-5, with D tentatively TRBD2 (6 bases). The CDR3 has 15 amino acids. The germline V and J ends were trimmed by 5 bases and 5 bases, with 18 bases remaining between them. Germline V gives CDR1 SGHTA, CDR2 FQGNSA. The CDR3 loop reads CASSPRTTGGETQYF. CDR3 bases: TGTGCCAGCAGCCCCAGGACTACCGGAGGGGAGACCCAGTACTTC.

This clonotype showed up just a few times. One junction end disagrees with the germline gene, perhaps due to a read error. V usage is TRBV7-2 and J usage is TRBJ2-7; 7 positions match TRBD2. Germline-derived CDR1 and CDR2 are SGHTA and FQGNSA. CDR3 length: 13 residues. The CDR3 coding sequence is TGTGCCAGCAGCTTAGAAGCGGGGTACGTGCAGTACTTC. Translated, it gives CASSLEAGYVQYF. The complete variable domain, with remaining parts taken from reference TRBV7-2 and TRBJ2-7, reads GAGVSQSPSNKVTEKGKDVELRCDPISGHTALYWYRQSLGQGLEFLIYFQGNSAPDKSGLPSDRFSAERTGGSVSTLTIQRTQQEDSAVYLCASSLEAGYVQYFGPGTRLTVT.

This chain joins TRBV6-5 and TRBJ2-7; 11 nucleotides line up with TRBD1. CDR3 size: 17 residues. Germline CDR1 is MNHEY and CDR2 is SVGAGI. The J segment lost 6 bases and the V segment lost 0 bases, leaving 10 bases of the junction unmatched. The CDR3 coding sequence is TGTGCCAGCAGTTACTCGAGCGGCGGACAGGGGGCTGGCGAGCAGTACTTC. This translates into CASSYSSGGQGAGEQYF.

In DNA form, the CDR3 reads TGTGCCAGCAGCTTACAGTACAACAATTCACCCCTCCACTTT. Its translation is CASSLQYNNSPLHF. The rearrangement uses TRBV7-3 and TRBJ1-6; D is uncertain. V lost 2 bases and J lost 7, with 9 bases in between. The CDR3 extends over 14 amino acids. Germline CDR1 reads SGHTA; CDR2 reads FQGTGA.

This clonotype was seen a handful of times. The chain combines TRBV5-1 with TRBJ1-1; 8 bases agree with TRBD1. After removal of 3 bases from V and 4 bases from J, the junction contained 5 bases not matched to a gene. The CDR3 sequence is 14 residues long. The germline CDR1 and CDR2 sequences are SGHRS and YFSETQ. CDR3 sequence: CASSWGTGFTEAFF. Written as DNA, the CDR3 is TGCGCCAGCAGCTGGGGGACAGGTTTCACTGAAGCTTTCTTT.

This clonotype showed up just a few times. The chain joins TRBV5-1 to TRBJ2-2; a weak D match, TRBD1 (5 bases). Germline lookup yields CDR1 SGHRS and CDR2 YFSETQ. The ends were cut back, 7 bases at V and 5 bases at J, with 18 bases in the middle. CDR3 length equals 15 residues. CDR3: CASAPLQGRTGELFF. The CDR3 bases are TGCGCCAGCGCCCCCCTGCAGGGCCGGACCGGGGAGCTGTTTTTT.

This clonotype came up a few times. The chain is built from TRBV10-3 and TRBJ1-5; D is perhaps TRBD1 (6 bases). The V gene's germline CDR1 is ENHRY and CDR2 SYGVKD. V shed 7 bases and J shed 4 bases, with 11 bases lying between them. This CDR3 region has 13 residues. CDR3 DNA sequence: TGTGCCATCAATCCAGGGGAGAATCAGCCCCAGCATTTT. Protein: CAINPGENQPQHF.